A single sample is the source of the 21 T cell receptor beta chains below, sequenced in a study of regulatory T cells in long-lasting Graves disease. The TCR beta library used iRepertoire HTBI primers with Arm-PCR amplification of CDR3. MiXCR, applied by TCRdb to the multiplex PCR reads, yields one record per CDR3 protein. The table shows around 400,000 distinct CDR3 sequences, with about 16% occurring only once. Indicated time point: newly diagnosed GD, antithyroid drugs for less than 3 months. PBMC-derived RNA was used for the TCR library. The sequencing used peripheral blood mononuclear cells (PBMCs), collected at new diagnosis, from a patient treated with antithyroid drugs. The receptors originated from a female donor with Graves disease.

The sample holds many counts of this clonotype. This rearrangement joins TRBV20-1 to TRBJ1-2; 10 bases are a match to TRBD1. Germline trimming cut 2 bases from V and 6 bases from J; bases unmatched to any gene: 6. The CDR3 extends over 14 amino acids. Germline V lookup: CDR1 DFQATT, CDR2 SNEGSKA (reference sequence). DNA of the CDR3: TGCAGTGCTAGACTAGACAGGGGGCTAAATGGCTACACCTTC. This encodes CSARLDRGLNGYTF.

This clonotype has a count of ten or more. The V call is TRBV13, the J call TRBJ2-1; no definite D call. Germline CDR1 reads PRHDT; CDR2 reads FYEKMQ (reference sequence). Trimming cost V 5 bases and J 4 bases, with 18 bases left between them. This CDR3 is 16 amino acids long. The chain's CDR3 is CASSEAPDGVYNEQFF. CDR3 DNA sequence: TGTGCCAGCAGCGAAGCTCCTGACGGAGTATACAATGAGCAGTTCTTC.

The table lists this clonotype with many counts. This sequence joins TRBV6-1 and TRBJ1-1; D not resolved. This CDR3 has 9 residues. Germline loops: CDR1 MNHNS, CDR2 SASEGT. Trimming shortened V by 9 bases and J by 7 bases, and 6 bases separated the two germline ends. The CDR3: CASENEAFF. The CDR3 DNA reads as TGTGCCAGTGAAAATGAAGCTTTCTTT.

This clonotype was detected many times. The J gene is TRBJ2-7, the V gene TRBV2, with a tentative D call TRBD2 (6 bases). In germline, CDR1 is SNHLY, CDR2 FYNNEI. The CDR3 is made up of 13 amino acids. V dropped 10 bases and J dropped 5 bases, with 18 bases sitting between them. CDR3 residues: CAIVSGLRDEQYF. The CDR3 region has the DNA TGTGCCATCGTTAGCGGTTTACGTGACGAGCAGTACTTC.

The chain employs TRBV9 and TRBJ2-1; D remains unclear. With 4 bases removed from V and 2 bases from J, the gap between germline ends came to 13 bases. The CDR3 sequence is 15 residues long. Germline lookup yields CDR1 SGDLS and CDR2 YYNGEE. In DNA, the CDR3 is TGTGCCAGCAGCCCTGACGGCCTTGCCTACAATGAGCAGTTCTTC. Translating gives CASSPDGLAYNEQFF.

This clonotype was seen ten or more times. This chain links TRBV3-1 with TRBJ1-5; 7 bases fit TRBD1. This CDR3 contains 15 residues. Germline assignment: CDR1 LGHDT and CDR2 YNNKEL (reference sequence). V was clipped by 3 bases and J by 7 bases; unmatched bases: 9. CDR3 bases: TGTGCCAGCAGCCACGGTACAGGGGTTAGCCAGCCCCAGCATTTT. Translation: CASSHGTGVSQPQHF.

This clonotype was counted between two and nine times. The chain couples TRBV19 to TRBJ1-5, with 8 positions matching TRBD1. The germline V gene has CDR1 LNHDA and CDR2 SQIVND (reference sequence). The V gene end was trimmed by 7 bases and the J gene end by 5 bases; junction bases not matched to a gene: 7. The CDR3 has 14 amino acids. Written as DNA, the CDR3 is TGTGCCAGTAAGGAACCAGGGGGCTATCAGCCCCAGCATTTT. Translating it yields CASKEPGGYQPQHF.

This clonotype appeared a few times. The V and J genes are TRBV7-9 and TRBJ2-5; 11 bases fit TRBD1. This CDR3 region has 17 residues. With 4 bases clipped from V and 1 base from J, the junction kept 8 bases outside the gene matches. In germline, CDR1 is SEHNR, CDR2 FQNEAQ (reference sequence). The CDR3 region has the DNA TGTGCCAGCAGCTCTGCGGACAGGGGGCTGTTCCAAGAGACCCAGTACTTC. Its protein is CASSSADRGLFQETQYF. Full variable domain (missing parts from reference TRBV7-9 and TRBJ2-5): DTGVSQNPRHKITKRGQNVTFRCDPISEHNRLYWYRQTLGQGPEFLTYFQNEAQLEKSRLLSDRFSAERPKGSFSTLEIQRTEQGDSAMYLCASSSADRGLFQETQYFGPGTRLLVL.

This clonotype was observed many times. This chain joins TRBV20-1 and TRBJ1-2; TRBD1 is a possible D gene (5 bases). Trimming shortened V by 3 bases and J by 7 bases, and 15 bases separated the two germline ends. The CDR3 has 13 residues. The germline gives CDR1 DFQATT, CDR2 SNEGSKA (reference sequence). In nucleotides, the CDR3 is TGCAGTGCTAGTCCCCAGGGTCTGGGTGGCTACACCTTC. This codes for CSASPQGLGGYTF.

This clonotype was observed many times. This chain joins TRBV12-3 or TRBV12-4 and TRBJ2-5; TRBD2 matches 8 bases. The CDR3 is made up of 17 amino acids. J was trimmed by 2 bases and V by 8 bases; bases with no gene match: 16. The CDR3 loop reads CASARGGGGLVQETQYF. The CDR3, as DNA: TGTGCCAGCGCCCGTGGTGGCGGGGGACTAGTTCAAGAGACCCAGTACTTC.

This clonotype was detected ten times or more. The J gene is TRBJ2-3, the V gene TRBV7-9; a weak D match, TRBD1 (5 bases). Germline loops: CDR1 SEHNR, CDR2 FQNEAQ (reference sequence). Between the trimmed V and J ends, which lost 4 bases and 2 bases, there was a span of 10 bases. The CDR3 is 14 amino acids. The CDR3 DNA follows: TGTGCCAGCAGCTCCCGACAGATCACAGATACGCAGTATTTT. It codes for CASSSRQITDTQYF. The whole variable domain, remainder taken from reference TRBV7-9 and TRBJ2-3, is DTGVSQNPRHKITKRGQNVTFRCDPISEHNRLYWYRQTLGQGPEFLTYFQNEAQLEKSRLLSDRFSAERPKGSFSTLEIQRTEQGDSAMYLCASSSRQITDTQYFGPGTRLTVL.

This clonotype was counted at least ten times. The chain is built from TRBV7-3 and TRBJ2-1; TRBD2 aligns across 8 bases. Germline V lookup: CDR1 SGHTA, CDR2 FQGTGA. V trimming: 3 bases; J trimming: 15 bases; junction bases outside the gene matches: 7. The CDR3 runs 12 residues. This CDR3 reads CASSFPGLDLFF. The CDR3 DNA is TGTGCCAGCAGCTTTCCGGGACTAGACCTGTTCTTC.

This clonotype was counted many times. The genes are TRBV2 and TRBJ1-1, with 7 positions matching TRBD1. Losses at the gene ends were 3 bases for V and 3 bases for J; bases not matched to a gene: 1. This CDR3 is built from 13 residues. Germline loops: CDR1 SNHLY, CDR2 FYNNEI. CDR3 in DNA: TGTGCCAGCAGTGACAGGGGGGACACTGAAGCTTTCTTT. It yields the protein CASSDRGDTEAFF.

This clonotype was detected many times. The chain employs TRBV7-2 and TRBJ1-6, with 7 bases aligning to TRBD1. From germline, CDR1 is SGHTA and CDR2 FQGNSA. The CDR3 extends over 14 amino acids. Trimming took 5 bases from V and 7 from J; bases not matched to a gene: 5. The CDR3 sequence is CASSPGTANSPLHF. DNA of the CDR3: TGTGCCAGCAGCCCAGGGACAGCCAATTCACCCCTCCACTTT.

This clonotype appeared many times. V usage is TRBV5-1 and J usage is TRBJ1-3; the D gene is possibly TRBD1 (6 bases). Germline CDR1 and CDR2: SGHRS and YFSETQ. V was pared by 4 bases and J by 0 bases, with 17 bases between. This CDR3 spans 17 amino acids. The CDR3 coding sequence is TGCGCCAGCAGCCCTGGGGCAGGGGCAAACTCTGGAAACACCATATATTTT. This gives the protein CASSPGAGANSGNTIYF.

The chain combines TRBV9 with TRBJ2-7; 8 nucleotides line up with TRBD1. The germline gives CDR1 SGDLS, CDR2 YYNGEE. This CDR3 spans 14 amino acids. Losses at the gene ends were 0 bases for V and 3 bases for J; bases not matched to a gene: 2. The DNA of the CDR3 is TGTGCCAGCAGCGTAGCTGACAGGGGCTACGAGCAGTACTTC. As protein: CASSVADRGYEQYF.

Worth noting for this clonotype: A read error is likely, as this CDR3 ends without the conserved phenylalanine or tryptophan. This chain links TRBV29-1 with TRBJ1-2; no reliable D call. V lost 3 bases and J 7 bases, leaving 9 bases between the germline ends. Germline-derived CDR1 and CDR2 are SQVTM and ANQGSEA. The CDR3 contains 11 residues. CDR3 amino acids: CSVDPEAGYTL. The CDR3 region has the DNA TGCAGCGTTGACCCGGAGGCTGGCTACACCCTC.

This clonotype was found many times. The rearrangement links TRBV29-1 to TRBJ2-7, with D maybe TRBD2 (7 bases). The CDR3 consists of 14 residues. CDR1 is SQVTM, CDR2 ANQGSEA, per germline. V lost 5 bases and J 0 bases, leaving 14 bases between the germline ends. Here the CDR3 reads CSVWGGRSSYEQYF. CDR3 coding DNA: TGCAGCGTTTGGGGGGGCCGAAGCTCCTACGAGCAGTACTTC.

J is TRBJ1-2 and V is TRBV6-5, with unresolved D. The CDR3 has 13 residues. Trimming pared 0 bases from V and 6 bases from J, leaving 8 bases between. Germline lookup yields CDR1 MNHEY and CDR2 SVGAGI. The CDR3 reads CASSYSRRHGYTF. The CDR3 DNA reads TGTGCCAGCAGTTACTCGCGCAGGCATGGCTACACCTTC.

This chain links TRBV29-1 with TRBJ2-7; D is undetermined. The V end lost 2 bases, the J end lost 2 bases, and 13 bases lay between the germline ends. Germline values: CDR1 SQVTM, CDR2 ANQGSEA. The CDR3 has 14 residues. This CDR3 reads CSVELMDGTYEQYF. The DNA for the CDR3 is TGCAGCGTTGAACTGATGGACGGAACCTACGAGCAGTACTTC.

CDR3 loop: CASSLLGFDTEAFF. The CDR3 coding sequence is TGTGCCAGCAGCTTACTGGGATTTGATACTGAAGCTTTCTTT. The V and J genes are TRBV7-6 and TRBJ1-1; D unresolved. The CDR3 is 14 residues long. The germline V gene encodes CDR1 SGHVS and CDR2 FNYEAQ. Trimming shortened V by 2 bases and J by 5 bases, and 12 bases separated the two germline ends.